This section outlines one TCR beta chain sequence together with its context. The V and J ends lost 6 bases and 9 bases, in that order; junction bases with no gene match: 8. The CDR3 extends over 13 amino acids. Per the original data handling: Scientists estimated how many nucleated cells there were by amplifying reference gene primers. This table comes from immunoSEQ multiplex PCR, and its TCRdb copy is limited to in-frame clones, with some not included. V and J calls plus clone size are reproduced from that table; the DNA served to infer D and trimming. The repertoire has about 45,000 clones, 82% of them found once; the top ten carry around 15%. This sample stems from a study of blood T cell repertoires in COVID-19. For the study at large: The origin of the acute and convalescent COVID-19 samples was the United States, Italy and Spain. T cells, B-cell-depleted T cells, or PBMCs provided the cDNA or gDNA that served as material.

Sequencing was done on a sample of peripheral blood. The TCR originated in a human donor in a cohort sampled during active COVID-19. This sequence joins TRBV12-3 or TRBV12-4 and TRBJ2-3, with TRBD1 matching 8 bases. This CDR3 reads CASSRQDRETQYF. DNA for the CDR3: TGTGCCAGCAGCCGTCAGGACAGGGAGACGCAGTATTTT.